A selection of T cell receptor beta chains follows, all from one sample in a study of metastatic and nonmetastatic thyroid tumors. TCRdb used MiXCR to call clones anew from the PCR reads. The repertoire holds about 92,000 clones, about 16% seen once, with 3% to 4.5% in the top ten. Sequences were obtained from blood. These receptors came from a female donor with papillary thyroid cancer or a benign thyroid nodule (not recorded which). Some clones in this sample may be carry-over from other donors' samples. CDR3s include the opening cysteine and the closing phenylalanine or tryptophan. A D gene is named only where the DNA matches it firmly. Some rows mark clone size as missing; the rest say once, few, many or name a class of expanded clone.

>many|TRBV7-2|TRBJ1-5|NA
TGTGCCAGCAGCCCGGGGGGCTATAGCAATCAGCCCCAGCATTTT
CASSPGGYSNQPQHF
>many|TRBV6-1|TRBJ2-1|NA
TGTGCCAGCAGCAACCCGCGTGGCCCCTCTTACAATGAGCAGTTCTTC
CASSNPRGPSYNEQFF
>many|TRBV5-1|TRBJ2-3|TRBD2
TGCGCCAGCAGCTTGGGTAGATTAGCGGGGGATACGCAGTATTTT
CASSLGRLAGDTQYF
>few|TRBV5-1|TRBJ2-4|TRBD2
TGCGCCAGCAGCCTTGAACTAGCGGGGCCAAAAAACATTCAGTACTTC
CASSLELAGPKNIQYF
>many|TRBV5-1|TRBJ2-5|TRBD2
TGCGCCAGCAGCTTGAGAAGGTCCAGCGGGGATTTGCAAGAGACCCAGTACTTC
CASSLRRSSGDLQETQYF
>many|TRBV7-9|TRBJ2-1|NA
TGTGCCAGCAGCCTAGATAGTGAGCAGTTCTTC
CASSLDSEQFF
>many|TRBV6-2/TRBV6-3|TRBJ2-2|NA
TGTGCCAGCAGGGAGGAGGAGGAGGCCGGGGAGCTGTTTTTT
CASREEEEAGELFF
>NA|TRBV4-2|TRBJ2-1|NA
TGTGCCAGCAGTCCTTTTGGAATCGGGGGAATTAATGAGCAGTTCTTC
CASSPFGIGGINEQFF
>NA|TRBV19|TRBJ2-1|NA
TGTGCCAGTAGTAAGGCCCGATCCACGTACAATGATCAGTTCTTC
CASSKARSTYNDQFF
>many|TRBV5-1|TRBJ2-7|NA
TGCGCCAGCAGCTCCGGTACATCCTACGAGCAGTACTTC
CASSSGTSYEQYF
>many|TRBV11-2|TRBJ2-2|NA
TGTGCCAGCAGCTCCAGGCCCTGGGGGGACACCGGGGAGCTGTTTTTT
CASSSRPWGDTGELFF
>many|TRBV6-1|TRBJ2-3|NA
TGTGCCAGCAGTGAAGCGCGGGTCGCAGATACGCAGTATTTT
CASSEARVADTQYF
>many|TRBV11-1|TRBJ2-1|TRBD2
TGTGCCAGCAGCCCCTGGCTAACAGCGGGGACCTACAATGAGCAGTTCTTC
CASSPWLTAGTYNEQFF
>NA|TRBV19|TRBJ2-1|TRBD2
TGTGCCAGTAGTGGACTAGCGGGGTTGCCTGAGCAGTTCTTC
CASSGLAGLPEQFF
>many|TRBV12-3/TRBV12-4|TRBJ2-6|NA
TGTGCCAGCAGTTTGGGAATCTCTGGGGCCAACGTCCTGACTTTC
CASSLGISGANVLTF
>NA|TRBV5-1|TRBJ1-2|NA
TGCGCCAGCAGCCCTACAATCTCGGGGGTCTACACCTTC
CASSPTISGVYTF